This T cell receptor beta chain was observed in a study of CD8 T cells in ankylosing spondylitis. On this clonotype itself: Its matching antigen is unknown.

Researchers built TCR beta libraries using quantitative 5'-RACE with molecular barcodes. TCRdb redid the calling of the 5' RACE reads with MiXCR, one entry per CDR3 protein. Of a few hundred thousand distinct CDR3 sequences in the sample, 8% are singletons; the top ten hold about 14%. General observations from the study: As reported, disease-linked clones showed significant enrichment in matched ankylosing spondylitis synovial fluid. There were earlier reports of some motif variants in reactive arthritis synovial fluid and blood. Seemingly distinctive of ankylosing spondylitis blood was a TCR beta motif formed by eight highly homologous variants. Researchers report that disease-linked clones proved CD8+ and relatively rare in peripheral blood.

Sequencing used blood, either unsorted or a sorted T cell fraction (not recorded which). The source of this sequence is a male donor with ankylosing spondylitis.

The CDR3 loop is CSVEVGSYEQYF. In nucleotides, the CDR3 is TGCAGCGTTGAAGTCGGAAGCTACGAGCAGTACTTC. The gene calls are TRBV29-1 and TRBJ2-7; D gene ambiguous. Germline CDR1 and CDR2: SQVTM and ANQGSEA. Trimming took off 1 base at V and 3 bases at J, with 7 bases between the two ends. CDR3 size: 12 residues.